The 6 T cell receptor beta chains reported below all come from one sample, sequenced in a study of esophageal squamous cell carcinoma under preoperative chemotherapy. The time point here: after preoperative PTX-NDP chemotherapy. TCRdb reanalysed the PCR reads using MiXCR and keeps one entry per CDR3 protein. The sample has about 19,000 distinct CDR3 sequences; 35% to 55% are singletons. This specimen was taken from a patient given preoperative chemotherapy. The source is a human donor with esophageal squamous cell carcinoma. The donor label of this sample is uncertain.

A word on this clonotype: The CDR3 end shows no conserved phenylalanine or tryptophan, and so a read error is likely. The rearrangement links TRBV7-2 to TRBJ2-5; the D gene is possibly TRBD1 (6 bases). The J call is doubtful: the DNA matches TRBJ2-1 better. Germline CDR1 and CDR2: SGHTA and FQGNSA. CDR3 length: 14 residues. CDR3 sequence reads: CASSPTGDKETQFS. CDR3 nucleotide sequence: TGTGCCAGCAGCCCTACCGGGGACAAAGAGACCCAGTTCTCG.

This sequence joins TRBV6-2 or TRBV6-3 and TRBJ2-5; D perhaps matches TRBD2 (7 bases). V was cut by 7 bases and J by 5 bases, with 14 bases left in between. The CDR3 loop spans 13 amino acids. CDR1 and CDR2 (germline): MNHEY, SVGEGT. The CDR3 reads CASTYGGRETQYF. The CDR3 nucleotides read TGTGCCAGCACCTACGGGGGGCGGGAGACCCAGTACTTC.

A remark on this clonotype: One junction end does not reproduce the germline sequence, and a read error may be involved. This rearrangement joins TRBV7-2 to TRBJ2-3, with D maybe TRBD2 (6 bases). The J call may not be correct, given that the DNA end is closer to TRBJ2-7. The CDR3 runs 15 residues. Germline V gene sequence: CDR1 SGHTA, CDR2 FQGNSA. The CDR3 sequence is CGSSPGERAKNTQYF. CDR3 sequence (DNA): TGTGGCAGCAGCCCGGGGGAGAGAGCCAAAAACACGCAGTACTTC.

This clonotype was detected only a few times. J is TRBJ2-3 and V is TRBV12-3 or TRBV12-4, with a possible D match to TRBD2 (6 bases). The CDR3 sequence is 15 residues long. The V gene lost 2 bases and the J gene lost 1 base, with 10 bases spanning the gap. CDR3 in amino acids: CASSLSGEGTDTQYF. CDR3 DNA: TGTGCCAGCAGTTTATCGGGAGAGGGCACAGATACGCAGTATTTT.

The chain joins TRBV7-9 to TRBJ2-1; D is perhaps TRBD2 (6 bases). Trimming took off 5 bases at V and 4 bases at J, with 12 bases between the two ends. Germline V lookup: CDR1 SEHNR, CDR2 FQNEAQ (reference sequence). There are 14 residues in the CDR3. This chain's CDR3 is CASSPRGSYNEQFF. The CDR3 nucleotides read TGTGCCAGCAGCCCCCGGGGGAGTTACAATGAGCAGTTCTTC.

This clonotype was observed a few times. V gene TRBV10-2 combines with J gene TRBJ2-2; D gene ambiguous. CDR1 WSHSY and CDR2 SAAADI come from the germline V gene. This CDR3 is built from 13 residues. V was pared by 6 bases and J by 0 bases, with 5 bases between. The CDR3 loop reads CASRATNTGELFF. The DNA of the CDR3 is TGCGCCAGCAGAGCTACGAACACCGGGGAGCTGTTTTTT.